The T cell receptor (beta chain) under discussion was sequenced for a study of blood T cell repertoires in COVID-19. Overall study context: There were acute and convalescent COVID-19 samples, and they came from the United States, Italy and Spain. In each case, the material was cDNA or gDNA derived from T cells, B-cell-depleted T cells, or PBMCs.

From germline, CDR1 is SGHVS and CDR2 FQNEAQ. This CDR3 region has 14 residues. Deletions cut 5 bases from V and 2 bases from J, with 12 bases between. Methods used by the authors: Reference gene primer amplification gave estimated nucleated cell counts. This table comes from immunoSEQ multiplex PCR, and its TCRdb copy is limited to in-frame clones, with some not included. That table supplies the V and J calls and clone size; D and trimming were determined from the DNA. The sample includes 470,000 or so clones, approximately 85% of them seen just once. Source material: peripheral blood. The chain carries TRBV7-8 and TRBJ1-2; D is unclear. The sequence was obtained from a human donor in a cohort sampled during active COVID-19. The CDR3 sequence is CASSPGGGNYGYTF. CDR3 nucleotides: TGTGCCAGCAGCCCCGGAGGAGGGAACTATGGCTACACCTTC.